This TCR beta chain is drawn from a study of response to subunit inactivated influenza vaccine. The study, taken as a whole, reports: New T cells are recruited in small numbers by each seasonal influenza vaccination, according to the authors' suggestion.

CDR3 length equals 15 residues. CDR1 KGHSH and CDR2 LQKENI come from the germline V gene. V dropped 3 bases and J dropped 4 bases, with 14 bases sitting between them. A few counts support this clonotype. The antigen remains unidentified. From the RT-PCR reads, TCRdb called clonotypes with MiXCR, one entry per CDR3 protein. The repertoire holds 500,000 to 550,000 distinct CDR3 sequences, with less than 25% as singletons. The same specimen was also included in a second study, on T cells expressing NK-cell markers. That source adds: Scientists made TCR beta cDNA using 5'RACE template switching with UMIs. Each of six donors carried dominant NKG2C+ clonotypes accounting for about 1.0-7.5% of CD8+ T cells. Among a handful of donors, these clonotypes also ranked first in the CD3+CD56-NKG2C+ fraction.

The chain uses TRBV18 and TRBJ2-3; D perhaps matches TRBD1 (7 bases). The clonotype comes from a man aged 50 to 59 who received an inactivated influenza vaccine. The source was CD4+ T cells sorted from PBMCs, collected less than 13 days after vaccination. CDR3 nucleotides: TGTGCCAGCTCACCGGTCCAGGGGGAGGCAGATACGCAGTATTTT. It encodes CASSPVQGEADTQYF.